A single sample is the source of the 17 T cell receptor beta chains below, sequenced in a study of blood T cell repertoires in COVID-19. Here immunoSEQ multiplex PCR was the method, and the copy in TCRdb shows in-frame clones only, minus some. The sample contains over 200,000 clones, approximately 75% of which appear only once. The sequencing sample was made of PBMCs or T cells enriched from blood (not recorded which). The receptors were gathered from a middle-aged man who had recovered from COVID-19.

The CDR3 sequence: CASSAGTGGGLGTDTQYF. The CDR3 coding sequence is TGTGCCAGCAGTGCCGGGACAGGGGGCGGATTAGGGACAGATACGCAGTATTTT. The J gene is TRBJ2-3, the V gene TRBV2; 12 bases agree with TRBD1. J was trimmed by 3 bases and V by 4 bases; bases with no gene match: 11. This CDR3 has 18 residues. Germline assignment: CDR1 SNHLY and CDR2 FYNNEI.

This rearrangement joins TRBV5-8 to TRBJ2-5; weak D call: TRBD2 (5 bases). Germline V gene data show CDR1 as SGHTS and CDR2 as YDEGEE. This CDR3 comprises 16 residues. The V end was cut by 2 bases, the J end by 5 bases, with 19 bases between. Here the CDR3 DNA reads TGTGCCAGCAGCTTCCTCCGTTCTAGCTTTGGGGAGACCCAGTACTTC. The encoded protein is CASSFLRSSFGETQYF.

This chain connects TRBV27 to TRBJ2-7; no clear D. Germline loops: CDR1 MNHEY, CDR2 SMNVEV (reference sequence). The CDR3 contains 15 residues. V lost 4 bases to trimming and J lost 5 bases, with 18 bases between them. CDR3 bases: TGTGCCAGCAGTTCAGCCTACTCTACAGTAAACGAGCAGTACTTC. Protein product: CASSSAYSTVNEQYF.

CDR3 bases: TGTGCCAGCAGCTTACAGGGGAATTCACCCCTCCACTTT. This codes for CASSLQGNSPLHF. The chain uses TRBV7-3 and TRBJ1-6; D is possibly TRBD1 (6 bases). Germline CDR1 SGHTA, CDR2 FQGTGA. The CDR3 covers 13 residues. Trimming stripped 2 bases from V and 7 bases from J, with 6 bases between.

The rearrangement uses TRBV6-4 and TRBJ1-5; tentatively, D is TRBD1 (6 bases). There are 17 residues in the CDR3. The germline V gene encodes CDR1 MRHNA and CDR2 SNTAGT. V was shortened by 6 bases and J by 2 bases, with 20 bases between the two germline ends. The CDR3 DNA sequence: TGTGCCAGCAGGGGGGGGCAGTATCTAGCTGGCAATCAGCCCCAGCATTTT. This encodes CASRGGQYLAGNQPQHF.

V gene TRBV30 combines with J gene TRBJ2-5; D not certain. CDR1 GTSNPN and CDR2 SVGIG come from the germline V gene (reference sequence). Trimming shortened V by 2 bases and J by 4 bases, and 11 bases separated the two germline ends. CDR3 length: 13 residues. This CDR3 reads CAWSNSLGETQYF. The CDR3 DNA follows: TGTGCCTGGAGTAATTCCCTAGGAGAGACCCAGTACTTC.

The rearrangement uses TRBV6-1 and TRBJ2-1; no firm D call. Germline V gene data show CDR1 as MNHNS and CDR2 as SASEGT. V was cut by 1 base and J by 4 bases, with 5 bases left in between. CDR3 length equals 13 residues. In nucleotides, the CDR3 is TGTGCCAGCAGTGAAGTCGGGTACAATGAGCAGTTCTTC. This encodes CASSEVGYNEQFF.

CDR3 coding DNA: TGTGCCAGCAGCGCGGGACTGCTCGGCGGAGAGACCCAGTACTTC. Translation gives CASSAGLLGGETQYF. The V and J genes are TRBV11-3 and TRBJ2-5; D might be TRBD2 (6 bases). From germline, CDR1 is SGHNT and CDR2 YENEEA. The ends were cut back, 5 bases at V and 4 bases at J, with 17 bases in the middle. This CDR3 comprises 15 residues. Filled out from reference TRBV11-3 and TRBJ2-5, the complete variable domain reads EAGVVQSPRYKIIEKKQPVAFWCNPISGHNTLYWYLQNLGQGPELLIRYENEEAVDDSQLPKDRFSAERLKGVDSTLKIQPAELGDSAVYLCASSAGLLGGETQYFGPGTRLLVL.

This chain joins TRBV23-1 and TRBJ1-2; D uncertain. TRBV23-1 carries the ORF label, with uncertain function. The CDR3 is made up of 15 amino acids. V gave up 0 bases and J gave up 6 bases, with 14 bases separating them. DNA for the CDR3: TGCGCCAGCAGTCAATCGTGCGCCCCCGAGGATGGCTACACCTTC. It codes for CASSQSCAPEDGYTF.

The table lists this clone with a count of one. J is TRBJ2-2 and V is TRBV9, with 13 positions matching TRBD2. This CDR3 is built from 16 residues. V dropped 4 bases and J dropped 4; count of bases not matched to a gene: 4. Looked up from germline, CDR1 is SGDLS and CDR2 is YYNGEE. Here the CDR3 reads CASSYGLAGATGELFF. Written as DNA, the CDR3 is TGTGCCAGCAGCTACGGACTAGCGGGGGCCACCGGGGAGCTGTTTTTT.

The gene calls are TRBV24-1 and TRBJ2-7, with D perhaps matching TRBD2 (5 bases). V shed 5 bases and J shed 0 bases, with 13 bases lying between them. The CDR3 runs to 15 residues. Germline CDR1 KGHDR, CDR2 SFDVKD. The CDR3 region is CATSGTGSSSYEQYF. The CDR3 bases are TGTGCCACCAGTGGGACGGGATCCAGCTCCTACGAGCAGTACTTC.

This chain uses TRBV5-6 with TRBJ2-3; D gene uncertain. The CDR3 consists of 12 residues. V shed 2 bases and J shed 3 bases, with 4 bases lying between them. Looked up from germline, CDR1 is SGHDT and CDR2 is YYEEEE. CDR3 region: CASSFTTDTQYF. The CDR3 DNA reads TGTGCCAGCAGCTTCACAACAGATACGCAGTATTTT.

The chain links TRBV3-1 (or the pseudogene TRBV3-2) to TRBJ2-1, with no clear D. The V gene lost 0 bases and the J gene lost 14 bases, with 17 bases spanning the gap. Germline CDR1 and CDR2: LGHDT and YNNKEL (reference sequence). The CDR3 spans 14 residues. In nucleotides, the CDR3 is TGTGCCAGCAGCCAAGATCATTCGCTGGAGTCGGAGTTCTTC. This gives the protein CASSQDHSLESEFF.

This chain uses TRBV6-5 with TRBJ1-1; TRBD1 matches at 8 bases. The junction had 7 bases not matched to a gene; V was cut back by 6 bases and J by 1 base. Germline V gene sequence: CDR1 MNHEY, CDR2 SVGAGI. The CDR3 loop spans 15 amino acids. The CDR3 sequence is CASSVVGTGNTEAFF. The DNA of the CDR3 is TGTGCCAGCAGCGTGGTCGGGACAGGGAACACTGAAGCTTTCTTT.

The chain links TRBV5-1 to TRBJ1-6; no reliable D call. Germline V gene lookup returns CDR1 SGHRS and CDR2 YFSETQ. V was trimmed by 1 base and J by 8 bases, leaving 10 bases between them. There are 14 residues in the CDR3. CDR3 residues: CASSLSGSDSPLHF. The CDR3 DNA is TGCGCCAGCAGCTTGAGCGGGTCTGATTCACCCCTCCACTTT.

The chain employs TRBV10-3 and TRBJ2-2, with 8 bases matching TRBD1. The CDR3 extends over 15 amino acids. Per the germline V gene, CDR1 is ENHRY and CDR2 is SYGVKD. With V trimmed by 4 bases and J by 5 bases, 6 bases remained unmatched. CDR3 DNA: TGTGCCATCAGTGCCCCCAGGGGGCAAACCGGGGAGCTGTTTTTT. The encoded protein is CAISAPRGQTGELFF.

The chain uses TRBV27 and TRBJ2-1; tentative D call: TRBD2 (6 bases). CDR1 and CDR2 from the germline V gene are MNHEY and SMNVEV (reference sequence). The CDR3 is 14 amino acids. V lost 3 bases, J lost 6 bases, and 12 bases lay in between. CDR3 DNA sequence: TGTGCCAGCAGTTTCCATGGGACTCTCAATGAGCAGTTCTTC. Translating gives CASSFHGTLNEQFF.